These 24 T cell receptor beta chains were sequenced from one sample in a study of shared clonotypes between healthy human individuals. CD45RO negativity and positive selection for CCR7 defined naive CD8 cells, a population that excluded terminally differentiated effector memory CD45RA+ cells. The data were produced by immunoSEQ multiplex PCR, yet TCRdb's version contains in-frame clones alone and is incomplete. The sample shows hundreds of thousands of clones, 90% to 97% of them seen only once. Sequenced: naive CD8+ T cells sorted from blood. The source of these receptors is a woman aged 30 to 39 in good health.

V gene TRBV19 combines with J gene TRBJ2-7; D is perhaps TRBD2 (5 bases). CDR1 is LNHDA and CDR2 is SQIVND in the germline V gene (reference sequence). The CDR3 covers 15 residues. The V gene lost 4 bases and the J gene lost 0 bases, with 13 bases spanning the gap. The CDR3, as DNA: TGTGCCAGTAGTACCCTCCTGGGGAGCTCCTACGAGCAGTACTTC. Translation: CASSTLLGSSYEQYF.

The rearrangement links TRBV7-9 to TRBJ2-1; TRBD2 matches at 8 bases. Germline trimming cut 5 bases from V and 3 bases from J; bases unmatched to any gene: 9. The CDR3 contains 16 residues. Germline assignment: CDR1 SEHNR and CDR2 FQNEAQ (reference sequence). CDR3 sequence: CASSQRLASFYNEQFF. CDR3 DNA: TGTGCCAGCAGCCAGCGACTAGCGAGTTTCTACAATGAGCAGTTCTTC.

V and J are TRBV9 and TRBJ2-5; D unclear. This CDR3 has 13 residues. Trimming stripped 0 bases from V and 5 bases from J, with 8 bases between. Germline V lookup: CDR1 SGDLS, CDR2 YYNGEE. The CDR3 here is CASSVELGETQYF. The CDR3 DNA sequence: TGTGCCAGCAGCGTAGAGTTAGGGGAGACCCAGTACTTC.

V is TRBV6-6 and J is TRBJ1-3, with unresolved D. The CDR3 is 13 residues long. Germline V CDR1 and CDR2: MNHNY, SVGAGI (reference sequence). The V end was cut by 6 bases, the J end by 4 bases, with 10 bases between. CDR3 coding DNA: TGTGCCAGCAGGGGCCCCCGAGGAAACACCATATATTTT. It specifies CASRGPRGNTIYF.

This clone came up once. The same CDR3 also results from other DNA sequences found in this sample. The rearrangement joins TRBV7-6 to TRBJ2-3; 7 bases align to TRBD2. The V and J ends lost 1 base and 2 bases, in that order; junction bases with no gene match: 3. Germline lookup yields CDR1 SGHVS and CDR2 FNYEAQ. This CDR3 comprises 15 residues. The CDR3 region has the DNA TGTGCCAGCAGCTTAGGAGCGGGGCCCACAGATACGCAGTATTTT. This codes for CASSLGAGPTDTQYF.

This rearrangement joins TRBV4-2 to TRBJ2-2; D is perhaps TRBD1 (6 bases). This CDR3 is 14 amino acids long. The ends were cut back, 3 bases at V and 8 bases at J, with 13 bases in the middle. Germline V gives CDR1 LGHNA, CDR2 YNFKEQ. The CDR3 loop is CASSHPTGWGELFF. The CDR3 bases are TGTGCCAGCAGCCATCCCACAGGGTGGGGGGAGCTGTTTTTT.

The chain employs TRBV9 and TRBJ1-3; 7 bases match TRBD1. From germline, CDR1 is SGDLS and CDR2 YYNGEE. V shed 3 bases, J shed 3 bases, and the junction held 0 bases outside the gene matches. The CDR3 totals 13 residues. CDR3: CASSAGGGNTIYF. The CDR3 DNA sequence: TGTGCCAGCAGCGCAGGGGGTGGAAACACCATATATTTT.

This chain uses TRBV6-5 with TRBJ1-6; 9 bases match TRBD1. The CDR3 spans 15 residues. CDR1 and CDR2 from the germline V gene are MNHEY and SVGAGI. The V and J ends lost 6 bases and 7 bases, in that order; junction bases with no gene match: 7. CDR3 sequence reads: CASSRGQGGNSPLHF. As DNA, the CDR3 is TGTGCCAGCAGCAGGGGACAGGGTGGCAATTCACCCCTCCACTTT.

The V and J genes are TRBV5-1 and TRBJ2-7, with D perhaps TRBD1 or TRBD2 (5 bases each). CDR1 and CDR2 from the germline V gene are SGHRS and YFSETQ. Trimming took off 4 bases at V and 3 bases at J, with 11 bases between the two ends. The CDR3 is 13 residues long. CDR3: CASSPRGGYEQYF. DNA for the CDR3: TGCGCCAGCAGCCCCCGGGGCGGCTACGAGCAGTACTTC.

This clone has a single count. The chain combines TRBV28 with TRBJ2-7; 10 bases agree with TRBD2. This CDR3 spans 14 amino acids. Trimming cost V 3 bases and J 4 bases; bases outside gene matches: 3. Per the germline V gene, CDR1 is MDHEN and CDR2 is SYDVKM. The CDR3 spells CASSFSSGRYEQYF. CDR3 sequence (DNA): TGTGCCAGCAGTTTCAGTAGCGGGAGGTACGAGCAGTACTTC. Complete variable domain (other parts from reference TRBV28 and TRBJ2-7): DVKVTQSSRYLVKRTGEKVFLECVQDMDHENMFWYRQDPGLGLRLIYFSYDVKMKEKGDIPEGYSVSREKKERFSLILESASTNQTSMYLCASSFSSGRYEQYFGPGTRLTVT.

V is TRBV7-9 and J is TRBJ2-1; 10 positions match TRBD2. V shed 1 base and J 8 bases; nucleotides not matched to a gene: 14. This CDR3 has 18 amino acids. The germline gives CDR1 SEHNR, CDR2 FQNEAQ (reference sequence). CDR3 bases: TGTGCCAGCAGCTTAGACGTCCTAGCGAAGCGGGAGGGCCATGAGCAGTTCTTC. This codes for CASSLDVLAKREGHEQFF.

This CDR3 reads CASSVEPGQETQYF. CDR3 coding DNA: TGTGCCAGCAGCGTAGAGCCAGGCCAAGAGACCCAGTACTTC. The chain carries TRBV9 and TRBJ2-5; D ambiguous. The CDR3 length is 14 residues. The germline CDR1 and CDR2 sequences are SGDLS and YYNGEE. Trimming cost V 0 bases and J 1 base, with 7 bases left between them.

The J gene is TRBJ2-7, the V gene TRBV29-1; 11 nucleotides agree with TRBD2. The length of the CDR3 is 14 residues. CDR1 is SQVTM and CDR2 is ANQGSEA in the germline V gene. Trimming took 7 bases from V and 5 from J; bases not matched to a gene: 10. The CDR3 loop is CSGGSLAGGHEQYF. Written as DNA, the CDR3 is TGCAGCGGCGGTTCGCTAGCGGGAGGCCACGAGCAGTACTTC.

The chain uses TRBV15 and TRBJ1-4; D call uncertain. V lost 0 bases and J lost 7, with 12 bases in between. The CDR3 contains 15 residues. The germline V gene has CDR1 LNHNV and CDR2 YYDKDF (reference sequence). For the CDR3, the DNA is TGTGCCACCAGCAGAGACTTAGGTACGGGTGAAAAACTGTTTTTT. Translation gives CATSRDLGTGEKLFF.

The chain employs TRBV7-9 and TRBJ1-1; 7 bases align to TRBD1. The CDR3 is 14 amino acids. The V gene end was trimmed by 5 bases and the J gene end by 6 bases; junction bases not matched to a gene: 9. From germline, CDR1 is SEHNR and CDR2 FQNEAQ (reference sequence). In DNA form, the CDR3 reads TGTGCCAGCAGCACATACGGGACAGAGGCTGAAGCTTTCTTT. This codes for CASSTYGTEAEAFF.

The chain couples TRBV2 to TRBJ1-2; D is unresolved. The CDR3 is 15 amino acids. CDR1 is SNHLY, CDR2 FYNNEI, per germline. V dropped 6 bases and J dropped 2 bases, with 16 bases sitting between them. The CDR3 DNA follows: TGTGCCAGCAGCACCAACAGTGAACCCAACTATGGCTACACCTTC. Amino acids: CASSTNSEPNYGYTF.

The chain carries TRBV2 and TRBJ2-7; perhaps TRBD1 as D (6 bases). Germline CDR1 SNHLY, CDR2 FYNNEI. V was shortened by 2 bases and J by 0 bases, with 14 bases between the two germline ends. This CDR3 region has 16 residues. CDR3 sequence (DNA): TGTGCCAGCAGTGAATTCGTCAGGGGCCCCTCCTACGAGCAGTACTTC. Its translation: CASSEFVRGPSYEQYF. The variable domain in full, with the rest retrieved from reference TRBV2 and TRBJ2-7, is EPEVTQTPSHQVTQMGQEVILRCVPISNHLYFYWYRQILGQKVEFLVSFYNNEISEKSEIFDDQFSVERPDGSNFTLKIRSTKLEDSAMYFCASSEFVRGPSYEQYFGPGTRLTVT.

The J gene is TRBJ2-7, the V gene TRBV6-1, with D tentatively TRBD1 or TRBD2 (5 bases each). Germline-derived CDR1 and CDR2 are MNHNS and SASEGT. The CDR3 covers 15 residues. Trimming removed 3 bases from V and 0 bases from J, with 12 bases in between. CDR3 amino acids: CASSDWDVSSYEQYF. CDR3 nucleotides: TGTGCCAGCAGTGATTGGGACGTTAGCTCCTACGAGCAGTACTTC.

V is TRBV6-1 and J is TRBJ2-3, with 7 bases matching TRBD2. The CDR3 is made up of 14 amino acids. With 8 bases clipped from V and 2 bases from J, the junction kept 7 bases outside the gene matches. Per germline, CDR1 MNHNS and CDR2 SASEGT. The CDR3 coding sequence is TGTGCCAGCGGGGGGGGATCTATCACAGATACGCAGTATTTT. Protein sequence: CASGGGSITDTQYF.

The chain carries TRBV7-9 and TRBJ1-1; 12 nucleotides line up with TRBD1. CDR1 and CDR2 (germline): SEHNR, FQNEAQ (reference sequence). The CDR3 contains 15 residues. With V trimmed by 5 bases and J by 1 base, 2 bases remained unmatched. CDR3: CASSLGQGANTEAFF. As DNA, the CDR3 is TGTGCCAGCAGCCTGGGACAGGGGGCGAACACTGAAGCTTTCTTT. The complete variable domain, with remaining parts taken from reference TRBV7-9 and TRBJ1-1, reads DTGVSQNPRHKITKRGQNVTFRCDPISEHNRLYWYRQTLGQGPEFLTYFQNEAQLEKSRLLSDRFSAERPKGSFSTLEIQRTEQGDSAMYLCASSLGQGANTEAFFGQGTRLTVV.

The chain combines TRBV5-6 with TRBJ1-4; D gene ambiguous. With 1 base removed from V and 5 bases from J, the gap between germline ends came to 9 bases. CDR1 is SGHDT, CDR2 YYEEEE, per germline. CDR3 length equals 14 residues. CDR3 coding DNA: TGTGCCAGCAGCTTGTCCCTCAGGAATGAAAAACTGTTTTTT. It translates to CASSLSLRNEKLFF.

The rearrangement joins TRBV27 to TRBJ2-1; 7 positions agree with TRBD1. Trimming cost V 5 bases and J 4 bases; bases outside gene matches: 11. The CDR3 extends over 16 amino acids. Per the germline V gene, CDR1 is MNHEY and CDR2 is SMNVEV (reference sequence). The CDR3 region is CASSGQPGQTYNEQFF. CDR3 DNA: TGTGCCAGCAGTGGACAGCCGGGACAGACATACAATGAGCAGTTCTTC.

The V gene is TRBV5-6, the J gene TRBJ1-2; weak D call: TRBD1 (6 bases). The CDR3 covers 12 residues. CDR1 is SGHDT, CDR2 YYEEEE, per germline. Between the trimmed V and J ends, which lost 3 bases and 12 bases, there was a span of 15 bases. The CDR3 region has the DNA TGTGCCAGCAGCTCAACCGGGACAAAGAACACCTTC. Encoded protein: CASSSTGTKNTF.

The J gene is TRBJ2-7, the V gene TRBV7-8, with D possibly called TRBD1 or TRBD2 (5 bases each). Looked up from germline, CDR1 is SGHVS and CDR2 is FQNEAQ. CDR3 length: 14 amino acids. Trimming took 6 bases from V and 3 from J, leaving 15 bases between them. CDR3 DNA sequence: TGTGCCAGCAGTCTTCAGGGAGTTAGCTACGAGCAGTACTTC. Protein sequence: CASSLQGVSYEQYF.